This T cell receptor beta chain stems from a study of blood T cell repertoires in COVID-19. The overall study: Acute and convalescent COVID-19 specimens originated in the United States, Italy and Spain.

In Seattle, patients joined the study during active infection and were tracked longitudinally. In the authors' methods: Counts of nucleated cells, estimated from reference gene primer amplification, were obtained. Repertoires were generated with immunoSEQ multiplex PCR, while TCRdb's copy carries only in-frame clones and drops some. V, J and clone size derive from that table, while D and trimming were established from the DNA sequence. Of 300,000 to 400,000 clones listed, 80% to 90% were seen once; the top ten hold about 6%. The receptor was derived from a woman in her forties or fifties with COVID-19, enrolled during active disease. Sequences were obtained from peripheral blood.

The CDR3 loop is CASSFKETQYF. DNA for the CDR3: TGTGCCAGCAGTTTTAAAGAGACCCAGTACTTC. The chain couples TRBV12-3 or TRBV12-4 to TRBJ2-5; the D is unclear. V shed 3 bases and J shed 3 bases, with 2 bases lying between them. This CDR3 comprises 11 residues.